This TCR beta chain originates from a study of CD8+CD57+ T cells in acquired aplastic anemia. This clonotype was observed a handful of times. This CDR3 region has 15 residues. Trimming pared 7 bases from V and 1 base from J, leaving 19 bases between. Germline V CDR1 and CDR2: GTSNPN, SVGIG (reference sequence). Genomic DNA provided the template from which TCR beta VDJ and CDR3 profiles were obtained. Using its own MiXCR run on the reads, TCRdb lists one record per CDR3 protein. The sample lists about 180,000 distinct CDR3 sequences, under 55% seen once, with 2.5% to 3.5% in the top ten. The chain recombines TRBV30 with TRBJ1-1; D is unclear. The source is a human donor in good health. The material sequenced was sorted CD4+, CD8+, or CD8+CD57+ T cells (not recorded which) from PBMCs. The CDR3 nucleotides read TGTGCCTCGTGGGGTTCTCCCTCACGGAACACTGAAGCTTTCTTT. This sequence encodes CASWGSPSRNTEAFF.